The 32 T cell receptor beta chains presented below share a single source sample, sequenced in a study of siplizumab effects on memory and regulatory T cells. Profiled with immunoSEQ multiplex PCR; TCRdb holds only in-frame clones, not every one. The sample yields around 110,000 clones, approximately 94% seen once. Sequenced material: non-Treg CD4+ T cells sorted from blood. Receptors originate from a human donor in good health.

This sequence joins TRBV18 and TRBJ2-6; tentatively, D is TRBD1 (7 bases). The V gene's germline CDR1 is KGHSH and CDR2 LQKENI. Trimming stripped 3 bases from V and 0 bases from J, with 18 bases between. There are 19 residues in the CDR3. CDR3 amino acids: CASSPLGGQRNSGANVLTF. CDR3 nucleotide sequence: TGTGCCAGCTCACCTCTCGGGGGACAGCGAAACTCTGGGGCCAACGTCCTGACTTTC.

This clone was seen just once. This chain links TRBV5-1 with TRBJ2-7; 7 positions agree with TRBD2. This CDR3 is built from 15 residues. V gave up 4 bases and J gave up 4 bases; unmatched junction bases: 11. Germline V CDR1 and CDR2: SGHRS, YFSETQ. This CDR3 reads CASSIGLDFMYEQYF. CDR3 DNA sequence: TGCGCCAGCAGCATCGGACTAGACTTTATGTACGAGCAGTACTTC.

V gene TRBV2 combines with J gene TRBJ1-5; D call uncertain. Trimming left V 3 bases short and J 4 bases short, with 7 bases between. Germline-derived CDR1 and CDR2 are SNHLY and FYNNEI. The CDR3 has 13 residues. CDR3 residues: CASSDPANQPQHF. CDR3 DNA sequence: TGTGCCAGCAGTGATCCTGCGAATCAGCCCCAGCATTTT.

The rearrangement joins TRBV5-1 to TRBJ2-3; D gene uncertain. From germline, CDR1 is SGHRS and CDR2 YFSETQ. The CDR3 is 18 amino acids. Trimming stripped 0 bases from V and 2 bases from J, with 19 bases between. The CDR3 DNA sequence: TGCGCCAGCAGCTTGGCGACCCACGTAAGCAAAGTCACAGATACGCAGTATTTT. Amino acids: CASSLATHVSKVTDTQYF.

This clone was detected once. The CDR3 DNA sequence: TGTGCCAGCAGCCAAGATCTGGCAGGATTCTACGAGCAGTACTTC. Protein sequence: CASSQDLAGFYEQYF. This chain joins TRBV4-2 and TRBJ2-7, with D unresolved. CDR3 size: 15 residues. The V gene lost 0 bases and the J gene lost 3 bases, with 12 bases spanning the gap. CDR1 and CDR2 (germline): LGHNA, YNFKEQ.

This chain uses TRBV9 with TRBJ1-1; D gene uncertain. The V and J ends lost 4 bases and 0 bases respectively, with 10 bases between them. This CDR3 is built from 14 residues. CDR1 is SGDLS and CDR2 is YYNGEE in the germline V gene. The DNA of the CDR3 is TGTGCCAGCAGCCGGTCGGGGATGAACACTGAAGCTTTCTTT. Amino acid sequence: CASSRSGMNTEAFF.

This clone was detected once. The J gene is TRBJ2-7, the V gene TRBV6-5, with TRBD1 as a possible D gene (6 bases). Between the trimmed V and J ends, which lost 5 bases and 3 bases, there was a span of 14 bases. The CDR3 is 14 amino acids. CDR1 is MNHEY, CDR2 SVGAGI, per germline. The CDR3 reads CASSAGDTNYEQYF. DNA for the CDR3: TGTGCCAGCAGTGCCGGGGACACAAACTACGAGCAGTACTTC.

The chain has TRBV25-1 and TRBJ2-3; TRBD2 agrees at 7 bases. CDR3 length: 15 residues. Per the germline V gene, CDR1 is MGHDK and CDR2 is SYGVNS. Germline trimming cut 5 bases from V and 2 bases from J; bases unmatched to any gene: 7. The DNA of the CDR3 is TGTGCCAGCAGTTCTCCAGCGGGAATCACAGATACGCAGTATTTT. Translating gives CASSSPAGITDTQYF.

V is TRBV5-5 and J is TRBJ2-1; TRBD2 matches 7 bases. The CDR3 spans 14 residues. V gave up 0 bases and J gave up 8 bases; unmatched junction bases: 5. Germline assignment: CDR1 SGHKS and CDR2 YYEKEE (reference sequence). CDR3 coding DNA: TGTGCCAGCAGCTTGGTGGCGGGAGAAGATGAGCAGTTCTTC. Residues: CASSLVAGEDEQFF.

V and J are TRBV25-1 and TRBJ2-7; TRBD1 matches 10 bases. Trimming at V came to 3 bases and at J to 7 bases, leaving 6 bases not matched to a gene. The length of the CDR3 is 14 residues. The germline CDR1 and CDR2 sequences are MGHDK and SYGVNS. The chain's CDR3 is CASSDDRGRREQYF. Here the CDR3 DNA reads TGTGCCAGCAGTGACGACAGGGGGCGCCGGGAGCAGTACTTC.

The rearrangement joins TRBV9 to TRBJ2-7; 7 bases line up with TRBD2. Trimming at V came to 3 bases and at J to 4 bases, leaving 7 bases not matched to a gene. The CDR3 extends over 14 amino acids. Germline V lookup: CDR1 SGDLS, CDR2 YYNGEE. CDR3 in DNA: TGTGCCAGCAGCGCCAGACTAGCTGGGTACGAGCAGTACTTC. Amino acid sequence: CASSARLAGYEQYF.

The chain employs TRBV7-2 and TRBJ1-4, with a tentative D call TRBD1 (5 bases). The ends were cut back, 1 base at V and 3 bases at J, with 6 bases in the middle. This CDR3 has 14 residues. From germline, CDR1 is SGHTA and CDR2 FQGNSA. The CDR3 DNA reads TGTGCCAGCAGCTTAGGGGGGGCTAATGAAAAACTGTTTTTT. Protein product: CASSLGGANEKLFF.

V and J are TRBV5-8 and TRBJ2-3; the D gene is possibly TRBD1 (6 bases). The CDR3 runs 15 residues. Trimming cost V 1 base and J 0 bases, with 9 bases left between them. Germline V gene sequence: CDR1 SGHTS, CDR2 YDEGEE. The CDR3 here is CASSLQGQSTDTQYF. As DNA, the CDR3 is TGTGCCAGCAGCTTGCAGGGACAAAGCACAGATACGCAGTATTTT.

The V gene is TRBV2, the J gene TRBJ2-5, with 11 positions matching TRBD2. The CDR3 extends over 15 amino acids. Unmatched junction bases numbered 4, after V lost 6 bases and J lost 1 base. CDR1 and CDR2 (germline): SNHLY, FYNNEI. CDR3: CASSVGTSGQETQYF. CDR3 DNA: TGTGCCAGCAGCGTCGGGACTAGCGGCCAAGAGACCCAGTACTTC.

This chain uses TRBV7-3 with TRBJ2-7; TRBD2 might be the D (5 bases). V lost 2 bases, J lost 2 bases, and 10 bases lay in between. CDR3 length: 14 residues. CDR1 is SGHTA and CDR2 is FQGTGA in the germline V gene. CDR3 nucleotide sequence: TGTGCCAGCAGCTTAGGACTCGGTCCCTACGAGCAGTACTTC. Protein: CASSLGLGPYEQYF.

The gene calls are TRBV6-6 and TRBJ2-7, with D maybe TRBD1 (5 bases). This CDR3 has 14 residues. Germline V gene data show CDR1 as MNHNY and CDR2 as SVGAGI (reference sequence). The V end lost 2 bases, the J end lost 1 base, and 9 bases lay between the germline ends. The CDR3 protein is CASSYRDSSYEQYF. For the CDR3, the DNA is TGTGCCAGCAGTTACCGCGACAGTTCCTACGAGCAGTACTTC.

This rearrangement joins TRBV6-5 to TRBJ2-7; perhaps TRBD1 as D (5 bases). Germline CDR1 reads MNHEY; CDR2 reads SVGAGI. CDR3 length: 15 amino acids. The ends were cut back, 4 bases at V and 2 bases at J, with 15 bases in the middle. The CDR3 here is CASSSDGAPTYEQYF. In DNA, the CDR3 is TGTGCCAGCAGTTCCGATGGGGCACCTACCTACGAGCAGTACTTC.

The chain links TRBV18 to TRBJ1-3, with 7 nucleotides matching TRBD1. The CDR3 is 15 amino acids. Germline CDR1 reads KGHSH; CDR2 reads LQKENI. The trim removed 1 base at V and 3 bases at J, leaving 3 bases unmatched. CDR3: CASSPQGALGNTIYF. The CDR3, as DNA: TGTGCCAGCTCACCACAGGGGGCACTTGGAAACACCATATATTTT.

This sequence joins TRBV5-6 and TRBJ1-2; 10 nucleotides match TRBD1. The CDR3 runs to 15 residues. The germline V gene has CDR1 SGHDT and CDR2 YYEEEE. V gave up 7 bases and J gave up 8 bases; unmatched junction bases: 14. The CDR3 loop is CASWPGTGERQGYTF. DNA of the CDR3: TGTGCCAGCTGGCCCGGGACAGGGGAGCGGCAAGGCTACACCTTC. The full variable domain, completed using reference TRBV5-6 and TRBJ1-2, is DAGVTQSPTHLIKTRGQQVTLRCSPKSGHDTVSWYQQALGQGPQFIFQYYEEEERQRGNFPDRFSGHQFPNYSSELNVNALLLGDSALYLCASWPGTGERQGYTFGSGTRLTVV.

The CDR3 reads CASSPGQGVEQYF. In DNA form, the CDR3 reads TGTGCCAGCAGTCCGGGACAGGGAGTCGAGCAGTACTTC. The chain recombines TRBV2 with TRBJ2-7; 9 bases are a match to TRBD1. The V segment lost 5 bases and the J segment 6 bases; nucleotides outside the gene matches: 5. The germline V gene has CDR1 SNHLY and CDR2 FYNNEI. The CDR3 runs 13 residues.

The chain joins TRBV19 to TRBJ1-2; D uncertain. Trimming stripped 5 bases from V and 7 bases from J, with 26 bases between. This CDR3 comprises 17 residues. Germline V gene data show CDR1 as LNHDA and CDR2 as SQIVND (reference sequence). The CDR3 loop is CASSSQVGDRAVRGYTF. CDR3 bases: TGTGCCAGTAGTTCCCAGGTTGGGGATAGGGCTGTCCGTGGCTACACCTTC.

The CDR3 DNA reads as TGTGCCAGCAGCTTAATTCGGGAGAGCAATCAGCCCCAGCATTTT. Protein product: CASSLIRESNQPQHF. V gene TRBV7-2 combines with J gene TRBJ1-5; D is unresolved. Germline CDR1 and CDR2: SGHTA and FQGNSA. The CDR3 consists of 15 residues. V was pared by 2 bases and J by 1 base, with 9 bases between. Combining the CDR3 with reference TRBV7-2 and TRBJ1-5 gives the whole variable domain GAGVSQSPSNKVTEKGKDVELRCDPISGHTALYWYRQSLGQGLEFLIYFQGNSAPDKSGLPSDRFSAERTGGSVSTLTIQRTQQEDSAVYLCASSLIRESNQPQHFGDGTRLSIL.

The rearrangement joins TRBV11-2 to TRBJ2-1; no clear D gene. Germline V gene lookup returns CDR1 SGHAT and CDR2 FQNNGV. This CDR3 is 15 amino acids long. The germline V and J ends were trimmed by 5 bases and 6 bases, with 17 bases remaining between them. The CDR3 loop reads CASSHPGLTGNEQFF. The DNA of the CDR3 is TGTGCCAGCAGCCACCCCGGCCTGACCGGCAATGAGCAGTTCTTC.

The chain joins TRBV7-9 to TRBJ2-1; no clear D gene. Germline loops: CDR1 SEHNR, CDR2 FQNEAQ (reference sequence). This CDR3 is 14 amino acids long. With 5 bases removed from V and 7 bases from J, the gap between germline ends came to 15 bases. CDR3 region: CASSPIYESNEQFF. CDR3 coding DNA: TGTGCCAGCAGCCCCATCTACGAGTCAAATGAGCAGTTCTTC.

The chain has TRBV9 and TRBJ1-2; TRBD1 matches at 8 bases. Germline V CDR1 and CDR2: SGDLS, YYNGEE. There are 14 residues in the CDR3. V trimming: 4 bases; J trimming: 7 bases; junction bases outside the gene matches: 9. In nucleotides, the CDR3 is TGTGCCAGCAGCCCCACTCTGCAGGGGGCTGGCTACACCTTC. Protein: CASSPTLQGAGYTF.

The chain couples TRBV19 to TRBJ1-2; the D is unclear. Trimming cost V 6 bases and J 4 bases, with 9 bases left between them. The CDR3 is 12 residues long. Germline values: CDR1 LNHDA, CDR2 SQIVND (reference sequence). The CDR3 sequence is CASRPWGYGYTF. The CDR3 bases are TGTGCCAGTAGACCCTGGGGCTATGGCTACACCTTC.

The CDR3 region has the DNA TGTGCCAGCTCCCGGGAGACAGGCCGACTTAATTCACCCCTCCACTTT. Encoded protein: CASSRETGRLNSPLHF. This sequence joins TRBV18 and TRBJ1-6; possibly TRBD1 for D (6 bases). V was shortened by 6 bases and J by 6 bases, with 18 bases between the two germline ends. The germline gives CDR1 KGHSH, CDR2 LQKENI. This CDR3 spans 16 amino acids.

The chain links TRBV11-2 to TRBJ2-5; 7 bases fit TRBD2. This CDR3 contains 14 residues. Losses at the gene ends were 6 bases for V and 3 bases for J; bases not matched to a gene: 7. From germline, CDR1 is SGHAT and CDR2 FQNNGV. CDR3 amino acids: CASRTLAFEETQYF. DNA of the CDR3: TGTGCCAGCAGAACACTAGCGTTCGAAGAGACCCAGTACTTC.

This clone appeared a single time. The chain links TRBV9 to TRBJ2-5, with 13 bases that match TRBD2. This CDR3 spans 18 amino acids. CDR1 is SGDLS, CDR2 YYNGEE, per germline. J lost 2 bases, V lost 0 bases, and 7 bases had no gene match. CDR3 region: CASSVGILAGGLQETQYF. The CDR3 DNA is TGTGCCAGCAGCGTAGGAATACTAGCGGGAGGGCTTCAAGAGACCCAGTACTTC.

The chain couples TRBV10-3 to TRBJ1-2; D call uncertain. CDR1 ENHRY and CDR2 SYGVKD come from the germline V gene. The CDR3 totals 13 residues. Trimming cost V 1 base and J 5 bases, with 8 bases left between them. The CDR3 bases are TGTGCCATCAGTGAGTTGAGAGAATATGGCTACACCTTC. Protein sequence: CAISELREYGYTF.

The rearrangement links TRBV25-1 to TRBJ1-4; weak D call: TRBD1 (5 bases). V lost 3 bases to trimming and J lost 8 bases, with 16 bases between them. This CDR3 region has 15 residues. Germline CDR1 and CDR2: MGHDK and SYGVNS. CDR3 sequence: CASSEPSAGREKLFF. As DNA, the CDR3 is TGTGCCAGCAGTGAGCCCAGCGCGGGACGGGAAAAACTGTTTTTT.

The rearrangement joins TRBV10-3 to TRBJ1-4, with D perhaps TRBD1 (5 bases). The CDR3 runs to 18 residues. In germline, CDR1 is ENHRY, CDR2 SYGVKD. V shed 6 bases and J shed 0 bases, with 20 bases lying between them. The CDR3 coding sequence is TGTGCCATCAGCGCCCGGGGGGGAGGAAGGGCAACTAATGAAAAACTGTTTTTT. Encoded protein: CAISARGGGRATNEKLFF.